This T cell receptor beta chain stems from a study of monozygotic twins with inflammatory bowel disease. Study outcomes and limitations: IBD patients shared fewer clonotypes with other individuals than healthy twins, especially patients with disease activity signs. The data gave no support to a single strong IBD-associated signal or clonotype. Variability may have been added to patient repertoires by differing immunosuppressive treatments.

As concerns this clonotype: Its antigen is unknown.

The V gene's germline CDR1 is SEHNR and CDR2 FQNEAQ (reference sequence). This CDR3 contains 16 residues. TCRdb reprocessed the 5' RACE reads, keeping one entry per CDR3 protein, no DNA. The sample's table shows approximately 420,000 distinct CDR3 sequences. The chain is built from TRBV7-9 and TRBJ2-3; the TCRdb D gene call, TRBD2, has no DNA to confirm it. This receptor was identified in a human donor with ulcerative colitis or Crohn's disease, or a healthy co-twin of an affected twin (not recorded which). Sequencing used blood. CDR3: CASSAPLDLGTDTQYF.